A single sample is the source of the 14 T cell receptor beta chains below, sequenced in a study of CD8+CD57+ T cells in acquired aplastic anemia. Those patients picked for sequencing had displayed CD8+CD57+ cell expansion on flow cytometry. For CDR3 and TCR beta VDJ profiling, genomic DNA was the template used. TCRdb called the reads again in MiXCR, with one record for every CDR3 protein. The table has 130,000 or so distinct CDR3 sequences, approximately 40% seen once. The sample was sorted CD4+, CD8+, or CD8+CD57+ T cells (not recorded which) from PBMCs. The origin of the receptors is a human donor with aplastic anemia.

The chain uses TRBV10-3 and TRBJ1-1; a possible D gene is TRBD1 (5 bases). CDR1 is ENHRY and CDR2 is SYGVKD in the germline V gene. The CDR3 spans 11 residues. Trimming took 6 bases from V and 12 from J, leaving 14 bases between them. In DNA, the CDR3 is TGTGCCATCAGGGGGGAGACAGTGACTTTCTTT. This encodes CAIRGETVTFF.

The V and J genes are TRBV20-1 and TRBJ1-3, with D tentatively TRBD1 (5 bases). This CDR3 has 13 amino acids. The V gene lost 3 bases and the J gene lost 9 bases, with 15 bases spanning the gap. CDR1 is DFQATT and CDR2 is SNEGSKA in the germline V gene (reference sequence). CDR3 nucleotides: TGCAGTGCTAGGTCCGGGGGAACGGCCACCATATATTTT. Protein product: CSARSGGTATIYF.

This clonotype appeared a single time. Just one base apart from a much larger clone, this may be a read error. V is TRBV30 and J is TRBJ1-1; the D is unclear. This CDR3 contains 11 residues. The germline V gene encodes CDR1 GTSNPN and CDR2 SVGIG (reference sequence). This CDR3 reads CAWSKNAEAFF. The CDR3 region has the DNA TGTGCCTGGAGTAAGAACGCTGAAGCTTTCTTT.

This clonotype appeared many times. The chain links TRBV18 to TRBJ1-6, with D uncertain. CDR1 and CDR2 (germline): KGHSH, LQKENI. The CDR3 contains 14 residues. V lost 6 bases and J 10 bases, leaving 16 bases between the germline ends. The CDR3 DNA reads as TGTGCCAGCTCTCCAATGAACCGAGAGTCACCCCTCCACTTT. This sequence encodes CASSPMNRESPLHF.

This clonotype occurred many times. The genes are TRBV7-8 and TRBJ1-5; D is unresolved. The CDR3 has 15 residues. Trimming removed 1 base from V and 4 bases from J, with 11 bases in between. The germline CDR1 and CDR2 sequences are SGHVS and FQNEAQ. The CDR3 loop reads CASSLVGGFNQPQHF. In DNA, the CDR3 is TGTGCCAGCAGCTTAGTGGGAGGGTTTAATCAGCCCCAGCATTTT.

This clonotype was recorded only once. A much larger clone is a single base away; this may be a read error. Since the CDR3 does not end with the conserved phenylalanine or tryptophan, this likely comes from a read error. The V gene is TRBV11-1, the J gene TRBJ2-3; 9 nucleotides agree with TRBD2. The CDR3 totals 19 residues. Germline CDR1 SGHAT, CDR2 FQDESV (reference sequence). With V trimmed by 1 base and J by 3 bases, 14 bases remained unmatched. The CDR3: CASSLGVGSGGGWTDTQYL. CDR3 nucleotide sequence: TGTGCCAGCAGCTTAGGGGTTGGTAGCGGGGGAGGATGGACAGATACGCAGTATCTT.

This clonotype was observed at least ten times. The CDR3 coding sequence is TGCGCCAGCAGCCCCGGCGGGTTTGGATTCACCTACGAGCAGTACGTC. It specifies CASSPGGFGFTYEQYV. This sequence joins TRBV5-1 and TRBJ2-7; maybe TRBD2 (5 bases). CDR3 size: 16 residues. Per the germline V gene, CDR1 is SGHRS and CDR2 is YFSETQ. Trimming took off 4 bases at V and 2 bases at J, with 19 bases between the two ends.

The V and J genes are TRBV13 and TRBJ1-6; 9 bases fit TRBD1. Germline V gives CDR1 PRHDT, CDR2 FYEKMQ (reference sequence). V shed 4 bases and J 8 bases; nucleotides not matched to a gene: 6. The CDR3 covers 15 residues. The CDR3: CASSYTGDRDSPLHF. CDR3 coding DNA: TGTGCCAGCAGCTATACAGGGGACAGGGATTCACCCCTCCACTTT.

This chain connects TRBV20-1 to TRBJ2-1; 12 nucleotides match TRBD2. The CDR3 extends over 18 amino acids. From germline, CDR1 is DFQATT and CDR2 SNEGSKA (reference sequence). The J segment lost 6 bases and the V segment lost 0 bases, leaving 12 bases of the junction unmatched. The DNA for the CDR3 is TGCAGTGCTAGAGATTGGAGCCCTCTAGCGGGGGGGAGCAATGAGCAGTTCTTC. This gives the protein CSARDWSPLAGGSNEQFF.

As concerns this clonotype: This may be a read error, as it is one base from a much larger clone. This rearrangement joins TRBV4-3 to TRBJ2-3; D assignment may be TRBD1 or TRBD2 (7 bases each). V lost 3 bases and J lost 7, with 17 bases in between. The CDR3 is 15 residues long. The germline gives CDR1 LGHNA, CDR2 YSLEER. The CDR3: CASSQGEGAANTQYF. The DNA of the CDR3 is TGCGCCAGCAGCCAGGGGGAGGGGGCTGCAAATACGCAGTATTTT.

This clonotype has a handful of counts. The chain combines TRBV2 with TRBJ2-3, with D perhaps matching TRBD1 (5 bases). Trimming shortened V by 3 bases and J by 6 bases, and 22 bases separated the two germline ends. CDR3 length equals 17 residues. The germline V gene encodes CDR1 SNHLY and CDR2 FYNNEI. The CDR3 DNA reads TGTGCCAGCAGTGACCTCAGGGTGACCCCGCCGTGGGATACGCAGTATTTT. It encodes CASSDLRVTPPWDTQYF.

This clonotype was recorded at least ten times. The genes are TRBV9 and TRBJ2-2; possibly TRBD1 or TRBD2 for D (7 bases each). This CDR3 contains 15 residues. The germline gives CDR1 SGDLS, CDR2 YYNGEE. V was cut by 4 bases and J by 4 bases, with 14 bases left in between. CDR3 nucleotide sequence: TGTGCCAGCAGCCCAGGGGGGGTTTTCACCGGGGAGCTGTTTTTT. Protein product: CASSPGGVFTGELFF.

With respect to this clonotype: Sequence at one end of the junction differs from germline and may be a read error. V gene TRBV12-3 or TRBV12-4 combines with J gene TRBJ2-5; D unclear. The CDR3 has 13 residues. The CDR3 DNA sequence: TGTGCCGGCAGTCACAAGCGAGGAGAGACCCAGTACTTC. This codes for CAGSHKRGETQYF.

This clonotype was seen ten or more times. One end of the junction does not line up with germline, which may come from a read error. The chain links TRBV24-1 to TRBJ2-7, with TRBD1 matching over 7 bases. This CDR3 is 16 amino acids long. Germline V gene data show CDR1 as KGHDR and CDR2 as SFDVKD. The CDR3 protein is CVTSAGPTGITYEQYF. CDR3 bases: TGTGTCACCAGTGCCGGGCCGACAGGGATCACCTACGAGCAGTACTTC.